These 31 T cell receptor beta chains originate from one sample sequenced in a study of breast tumors, draining lymph nodes, adjacent tissues. MiXCR, applied by TCRdb to the multiplex PCR reads, yields one record per CDR3 protein. This sample has approximately 170,000 distinct CDR3 sequences, with around a third found just once. The lymph nodes were axillary draining lymph nodes from breast cancer patients. The sample was axillary lymph node tissue. Receptor source: a female donor with breast cancer. Some clones in this sample may be carry-over from other donors' samples.

This clonotype was picked up many times. The chain has TRBV5-5 and TRBJ1-4; no clear D gene. V lost 6 bases and J lost 2, with 2 bases in between. Germline V gene data show CDR1 as SGHKS and CDR2 as YYEKEE (reference sequence). The CDR3 loop spans 11 amino acids. DNA of the CDR3: TGTGCCAGCACCACTAATGAAAAACTGTTTTTT. Its protein product is CASTTNEKLFF.

This clonotype was observed many times. The chain links TRBV12-3 or TRBV12-4 to TRBJ1-5, with D tentatively TRBD1 (5 bases). The germline V and J ends were trimmed by 6 bases and 4 bases, with 10 bases remaining between them. This CDR3 spans 13 amino acids. The CDR3 reads CASRGGNNQPQHF. CDR3 nucleotides: TGTGCCAGCAGGGGGGGTAATAATCAGCCCCAGCATTTT.

This clonotype came up many times. This chain connects TRBV5-8 to TRBJ1-5; D gene ambiguous. V was clipped by 4 bases and J by 9 bases, with 14 bases between them. The length of the CDR3 is 13 residues. Germline loops: CDR1 SGHTS, CDR2 YDEGEE. This CDR3 reads CASSRGGERPQHF. Written as DNA, the CDR3 is TGTGCCAGCAGCCGAGGCGGGGAGCGGCCCCAGCATTTT.

Details on this clonotype: A much larger clone differs from this one at a single base, so this may be a read error. The rearrangement links TRBV20-1 to TRBJ2-7, with TRBD2 matching over 7 bases. Per germline, CDR1 DFQATT and CDR2 SNEGSKA (reference sequence). The CDR3 sequence is 14 residues long. Losses at the gene ends were 1 base for V and 2 bases for J; bases not matched to a gene: 5. CDR3 region: CSARVPGGTYEQYF. The CDR3 DNA reads TGCAGTGCTAGAGTCCCGGGAGGCACCTACGAGCAGTACTTC.

This clonotype was recorded at least ten times. The chain recombines TRBV6-5 with TRBJ2-3, with a tentative D call TRBD2 (6 bases). V gave up 6 bases and J gave up 14 bases, with 18 bases separating them. The CDR3 length is 12 residues. The germline gives CDR1 MNHEY, CDR2 SVGAGI. In nucleotides, the CDR3 is TGTGCCAGCAGCCCCCTATCGGGAGTGTTGTATTTT. This gives the protein CASSPLSGVLYF.

This clonotype was counted a few times. This CDR3 is CASSRDRGGTEAFF. The CDR3 DNA is TGTGCCAGTAGCCGGGACAGGGGGGGCACTGAAGCTTTCTTT. The V gene is TRBV19, the J gene TRBJ1-1, with 11 bases identical to TRBD1. This CDR3 has 14 residues. Germline V gene lookup returns CDR1 LNHDA and CDR2 SQIVND (reference sequence). J gave up 4 bases and V 6 bases, and 4 bases lay outside the gene matches. Full variable domain (remainder filled in from reference TRBV19 and TRBJ1-1): DGGITQSPKYLFRKEGQNVTLSCEQNLNHDAMYWYRQDPGQGLRLIYYSQIVNDFQKGDIAEGYSVSREKKESFPLTVTSAQKNPTAFYLCASSRDRGGTEAFFGQGTRLTVV.

The J gene is TRBJ1-5, the V gene TRBV28; D uncertain. V lost 3 bases and J 0 bases, leaving 9 bases between the germline ends. CDR1 is MDHEN and CDR2 is SYDVKM in the germline V gene. The CDR3 consists of 15 residues. The CDR3 DNA reads as TGTGCCAGCAGTTTTCCTTCGTATAGCAATCAGCCCCAGCATTTT. As protein: CASSFPSYSNQPQHF.

The V and J genes are TRBV28 and TRBJ1-5; the D is unclear. Trimming took 6 bases from V and 1 from J, leaving 13 bases between them. The CDR3 is 15 amino acids. Germline-derived CDR1 and CDR2 are MDHEN and SYDVKM. The CDR3 region has the DNA TGTGCCAGCAGAATGACCGGGGTCAGCAATCAGCCCCAGCATTTT. It translates to CASRMTGVSNQPQHF.

With regard to this clonotype: A much larger clone lies one base from this, so it may be a read error. The gene calls are TRBV2 and TRBJ2-1; no firm D call. V was clipped by 10 bases and J by 5 bases, with 21 bases between them. The V gene's germline CDR1 is SNHLY and CDR2 FYNNEI. The CDR3 sequence is 15 residues long. CDR3 residues: CAIQGPRIINNEQFF. For the CDR3, the DNA is TGTGCCATCCAAGGACCCAGGATAATCAACAATGAGCAGTTCTTC.

In regard to this clonotype: A much larger clone sits a single nucleotide away, making a read error possible. The V gene is TRBV5-4, the J gene TRBJ1-5, with 9 bases that match TRBD1. The germline gives CDR1 SGHNT, CDR2 YYREEE (reference sequence). The CDR3 loop spans 15 amino acids. CDR3 protein: CAGSYGQGRDQPQHF. The CDR3 nucleotides are TGTGCCGGCAGCTACGGACAGGGGCGCGATCAGCCCCAGCATTTT.

The chain has TRBV6-5 and TRBJ2-2; D gene uncertain. The CDR3 contains 15 residues. V lost 5 bases, J lost 8 bases, and 18 bases lay in between. CDR1 and CDR2 (germline): MNHEY, SVGAGI. The CDR3 loop reads CASSQTSTTTGELFF. The CDR3 region has the DNA TGTGCCAGCAGTCAAACGAGTACAACAACAGGGGAGCTGTTTTTT.

V and J are TRBV20-1 and TRBJ1-2; 10 bases align to TRBD1. Losses at the gene ends were 7 bases for V and 8 bases for J; bases not matched to a gene: 7. The germline V gene has CDR1 DFQATT and CDR2 SNEGSKA (reference sequence). There are 12 residues in the CDR3. The CDR3, as DNA: TGCAGTGTAGAGGGACAGGGGTGGGGCTACACCTTC. Amino acids: CSVEGQGWGYTF.

V usage is TRBV5-1 and J usage is TRBJ2-3, with 14 bases identical to TRBD2. This CDR3 is built from 19 residues. The V segment lost 4 bases and the J segment 3 bases; nucleotides outside the gene matches: 13. Germline assignment: CDR1 SGHRS and CDR2 YFSETQ. CDR3 sequence: CASSPVGLAGAGRTDTQYF. The DNA for the CDR3 is TGCGCCAGCAGCCCGGTGGGACTAGCGGGAGCGGGGAGAACAGATACGCAGTATTTT.

This clonotype was counted at least ten times. V gene TRBV5-1 combines with J gene TRBJ2-3; tentatively, D is TRBD1 or TRBD2 (6 bases each). The CDR3 totals 16 residues. Trimming pared 0 bases from V and 2 bases from J, leaving 13 bases between. Germline V gene sequence: CDR1 SGHRS, CDR2 YFSETQ. CDR3 sequence: CASSLEGGPSTDTQYF. CDR3 DNA: TGCGCCAGCAGCTTGGAAGGGGGGCCTTCCACAGATACGCAGTATTTT. Filled out from reference TRBV5-1 and TRBJ2-3, the complete variable domain reads KAGVTQTPRYLIKTRGQQVTLSCSPISGHRSVSWYQQTPGQGLQFLFEYFSETQRNKGNFPGRFSGRQFSNSRSEMNVSTLELGDSALYLCASSLEGGPSTDTQYFGPGTRLTVL.

This clonotype was seen a handful of times. This chain joins TRBV29-1 and TRBJ1-4, with a possible D match to TRBD1 (5 bases). The CDR3 contains 15 residues. In germline, CDR1 is SQVTM, CDR2 ANQGSEA. The ends were cut back, 1 base at V and 2 bases at J, with 11 bases in the middle. The CDR3 is CSVEVAGGTNEKLFF. CDR3 coding DNA: TGCAGCGTTGAAGTAGCGGGGGGTACTAATGAAAAACTGTTTTTT.

This clonotype was detected only a few times. Because the CDR3 is missing its conserved closing phenylalanine or tryptophan, this is likely a read error. The gene calls are TRBV19 and TRBJ2-3, with 9 bases lining up with TRBD1. After removal of 5 bases from V and 3 bases from J, the junction contained 9 bases not matched to a gene. The germline gives CDR1 LNHDA, CDR2 SQIVND (reference sequence). This CDR3 is built from 16 residues. The CDR3 DNA is TGTGCCAGTAGTCCACGCCCCGGGACAGGGACAGATACGCAGTATTCT. This encodes CASSPRPGTGTDTQYS.

V usage is TRBV6-2 or TRBV6-3 and J usage is TRBJ2-6, with a tentative D call TRBD1 (6 bases). V shed 7 bases and J shed 12 bases, with 16 bases lying between them. Germline V gene data show CDR1 as MNHEY and CDR2 as SVGEGT. The CDR3 sequence is 13 residues long. CDR3 amino acids: CASKWTASGVLTF. The CDR3 DNA reads TGTGCCAGCAAATGGACAGCAAGCGGCGTCCTGACTTTC.

The genes are TRBV5-8 and TRBJ1-2; no clear D. V was shortened by 0 bases and J by 4 bases, with 7 bases between the two germline ends. The CDR3 has 13 residues. Germline V CDR1 and CDR2: SGHTS, YDEGEE. CDR3 DNA: TGTGCCAGCAGCTTGGGGACTAGCTATGGCTACACCTTC. It codes for CASSLGTSYGYTF.

This clonotype was seen only a few times. This sequence may be a read error, since a much larger clone differs from it by one base. The V and J genes are TRBV4-2 and TRBJ2-7; 7 bases are a match to TRBD1. CDR1 LGHNA and CDR2 YNFKEQ come from the germline V gene. This CDR3 comprises 14 residues. The CDR3 loop reads CASSPGQPDHEQCF. CDR3 nucleotides: TGTGCCAGCAGCCCGGGACAGCCAGACCACGAGCAGTGCTTC.

This clonotype occurred many times. The chain links TRBV29-1 to TRBJ2-7, with D possibly matching TRBD1 (5 bases). With 5 bases removed from V and 2 bases from J, the gap between germline ends came to 19 bases. The CDR3 is made up of 15 amino acids. CDR1 is SQVTM, CDR2 ANQGSEA, per germline. CDR3 residues: CSVRSFGREPYEQYF. The CDR3 bases are TGCAGCGTTCGTTCGTTCGGCAGGGAACCCTACGAGCAGTACTTC.

This clonotype occurred many times. This chain uses TRBV7-9 with TRBJ2-5; no clear D. CDR3 length: 12 amino acids. V was shortened by 5 bases and J by 5 bases, with 9 bases between the two germline ends. CDR1 and CDR2 (germline): SEHNR, FQNEAQ (reference sequence). CDR3 sequence (DNA): TGTGCCAGCAGCCTTTCCGGGGAGACCCAGTACTTC. It encodes CASSLSGETQYF. The variable domain in full, completed from reference TRBV7-9 and TRBJ2-5, reads DTGVSQNPRHKITKRGQNVTFRCDPISEHNRLYWYRQTLGQGPEFLTYFQNEAQLEKSRLLSDRFSAERPKGSFSTLEIQRTEQGDSAMYLCASSLSGETQYFGPGTRLLVL.

As for this clonotype: Possible read error: a much larger clone is one base away. The chain employs TRBV5-4 and TRBJ2-5, with TRBD2 matching over 7 bases. The J call may be wrong; the DNA end is better matched by TRBJ2-7. This CDR3 region has 15 residues. Germline V CDR1 and CDR2: SGHNT, YYREEE (reference sequence). The CDR3 spells CASSTTSASGYEQYF. The CDR3, as DNA: TGTGCCAGCAGCACCACTAGCGCGAGCGGGTACGAGCAGTACTTC.

A single count supports this clonotype. One base away lies a much larger clone, so this may be a sequencing read error. V and J are TRBV30 and TRBJ1-2; D is perhaps TRBD1 (5 bases). The CDR3 is made up of 13 amino acids. Germline V CDR1 and CDR2: GTSNPN, SVGIG (reference sequence). This CDR3 is CARSGTGPYGYTF. The CDR3 DNA sequence: TGTGCCCGGAGTGGTACAGGACCCTATGGCTACACCTTC.

As concerns this clonotype: Given a much more abundant clone one base away, this may be a read error. The chain couples TRBV20-1 to TRBJ2-1; 9 bases line up with TRBD1. CDR1 is DFQATT, CDR2 SNEGSKA, per germline (reference sequence). The CDR3 is 13 amino acids. CDR3 amino acids: CSGTGTGGNAQFF. In DNA, the CDR3 is TGCAGTGGGACCGGTACAGGGGGCAATGCGCAGTTCTTC.

This clonotype was detected many times. This chain links TRBV7-2 with TRBJ2-7; 11 bases match TRBD1. CDR1 is SGHTA and CDR2 is FQGNSA in the germline V gene. The CDR3 is 16 amino acids. The V and J ends lost 5 bases and 1 base, in that order; junction bases with no gene match: 7. DNA for the CDR3: TGTGCCAGCAGCAGGACGGGACAGGGGGAATCCTACGAGCAGTACTTC. Its protein product is CASSRTGQGESYEQYF.

With respect to this clonotype: Likely a read error: the CDR3 ends without its conserved phenylalanine or tryptophan. The chain couples TRBV10-3 to TRBJ2-2, with D possibly matching TRBD1 (6 bases). Per the germline V gene, CDR1 is ENHRY and CDR2 is SYGVKD. Deletions cut 10 bases from V and 1 base from J, with 13 bases between. CDR3 length: 14 amino acids. In nucleotides, the CDR3 is TGTGCCACTAAGGCACAGGGGAACACCGGGGAGCTGTTTTCT. Its translation is CATKAQGNTGELFS.

To note about this clonotype: Since the CDR3 does not end with the conserved phenylalanine or tryptophan, this likely comes from a read error. It is unclear where the CDR3 begins or ends on the DNA, so no DNA is shown, and the CDR3 is as TCRdb lists it. The chain employs TRBV6-6 and TRBJ2-2; the listed D gene, TRBD1, was not tested against the DNA. The CDR3 has 8 residues if both end residues are counted. Germline values: CDR1 MNHNY, CDR2 SVGAGI (reference sequence). This chain's CDR3 is CASSPRGA.

Turning to this clonotype: A much larger clone differs from this one at a single base, so this may be a read error. V is TRBV20-1 and J is TRBJ2-7; 10 positions agree with TRBD2. Germline assignment: CDR1 DFQATT and CDR2 SNEGSKA (reference sequence). V shed 3 bases and J 2 bases; nucleotides not matched to a gene: 7. The CDR3 extends over 15 amino acids. CDR3 coding DNA: TGCAGTGCTAGCCAGCCCACTAGCGGGGCCTACGAGCAGTACTTC. Amino acid sequence: CSASQPTSGAYEQYF.

The V gene is TRBV15, the J gene TRBJ2-3; the D gene could be TRBD1 or TRBD2 (5 bases each). The V end lost 1 base, the J end lost 2 bases, and 10 bases lay between the germline ends. The CDR3 is made up of 15 amino acids. Per germline, CDR1 LNHNV and CDR2 YYDKDF (reference sequence). CDR3 bases: TGTGCCACCAGCAGAGGGGACCCCCTCACAGATACGCAGTATTTT. Translation gives CATSRGDPLTDTQYF.

Points on this clonotype: At one boundary the junction diverges from the germline segment, which might be a read error. This sequence joins TRBV7-9 and TRBJ2-7; TRBD1 agrees at 8 bases. The germline gives CDR1 SEHNR, CDR2 FQNEAQ (reference sequence). This CDR3 is built from 15 residues. The CDR3 here is CVSSFAWGQDYEQYF. CDR3 sequence (DNA): TGTGTCAGCAGCTTCGCGTGGGGACAGGACTATGAGCAGTACTTC.

This clonotype was counted ten times or more. V and J are TRBV7-2 and TRBJ2-5, with TRBD2 matching over 8 bases. With 3 bases clipped from V and 4 bases from J, the junction kept 7 bases outside the gene matches. The germline gives CDR1 SGHTA, CDR2 FQGNSA. The CDR3 is 15 residues long. The CDR3, as DNA: TGTGCCAGCAGCTTCGCGGGAGGATGGTCAGAGACCCAGTACTTC. Residues: CASSFAGGWSETQYF.